This T cell receptor beta chain was recorded in a study of shared clonotypes between healthy human individuals. Study-wide context: The cohort had a couple of women and a few men, ages 18 to 49.

The table came from immunoSEQ multiplex PCR; TCRdb's copy has only in-frame clones and leaves some out. Among around 1.9 million clones listed, approximately 94% were seen once. Concerning this clone itself: What it binds is unknown.

Naive CD8 populations comprised CD45RO-negative cells positively selected for CCR7, excluding terminally differentiated effector memory CD45RA+ cells. Donors, without exception, were Caucasian adults residing in Nashville, Tennessee. V trimming: 4 bases; J trimming: 5 bases; junction bases outside the gene matches: 6. Germline V gives CDR1 MGHRA, CDR2 YSYEKL. The CDR3 runs to 16 residues. Points from the study as a whole: Clonotype sharing across donors was expected to vary with sequencing depth.

The TCR sequence derives from a man aged 18-30 years in good health. Some clones in this sample may be carry-over from other donors' samples. What was sequenced was naive CD8+ T cells from PBMCs. The chain uses TRBV4-1 and TRBJ2-1; 12 bases line up with TRBD2. CDR3 region: CASSRSLAGGNNEQFF. The DNA for the CDR3 is TGCGCCAGCAGCCGCTCACTAGCGGGAGGCAACAATGAGCAGTTCTTC.